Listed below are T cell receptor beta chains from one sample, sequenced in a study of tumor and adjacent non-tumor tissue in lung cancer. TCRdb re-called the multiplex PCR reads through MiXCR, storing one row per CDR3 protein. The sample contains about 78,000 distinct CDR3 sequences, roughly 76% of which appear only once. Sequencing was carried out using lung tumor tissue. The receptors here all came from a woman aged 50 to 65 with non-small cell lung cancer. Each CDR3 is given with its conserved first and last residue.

CASSQQGVTDTQYF TRBV28 14 TRBJ2-3
CTSSQNRDNNQPQHF TRBV4-1 15 TRBJ1-5
CAIQDRLTNTGELFF TRBV10-3 15 TRBJ2-2
CSVALGWGDRYEQYF TRBV29-1 15 TRBJ2-7
CASSTSGTGSSYNSPLHF TRBV7-9 18 TRBJ1-6
CSAIDPWTGLEQYF TRBV20-1 14 TRBJ2-7
CRARDYYSQLF TRBV20-1 11 TRBJ2-1
CSVSDRGNKQFF TRBV20-1 12 TRBJ2-1
CASNSTGGNLWEQYF TRBV28 15 TRBJ2-7
CASSLARDRGINEQFF TRBV12-3/TRBV12-4 16 TRBJ2-1
CASIPTGEVYEQYF TRBV6-1 14 TRBJ2-7
CATSLVGGETHYF TRBV7-3 13 TRBJ2-5
CASSLYQGPGANVRTF TRBV4-2 16 TRBJ2-6
CASSLDRGADTQYF TRBV4-2 14 TRBJ2-3
CNARRIGVVSRAEQGSPLHF TRBV20-1 20 TRBJ1-6
CAWTGGFTNTQYF TRBV30 13 TRBJ2-3
CGSMVNIEAFF TRBV20-1 11 TRBJ1-1
CASSPGGRGFGETQYF TRBV4-3 16 TRBJ2-5
CASSLVVAGASGETQYF TRBV11-2 17 TRBJ2-5
CSSNQDLYGVGTEAFF TRBV4-1 16 TRBJ1-1
CASIDWQGHSPLHF TRBV6-1 14 TRBJ1-6
CASSRVAAAGELFF TRBV11-2 14 TRBJ2-2
CATSGPVSGQGWLSDDNEQSF TRBV24-1 21 TRBJ2-1
CARSQTRNDYSGNTIYF TRBV4-3 17 TRBJ1-3
CASSQELGLGDTGELFF TRBV4-2 17 TRBJ2-2
CAKCLSPSPADTQYF TRBV11-1 15 TRBJ2-3
CIARDPIEGQGEKLFF TRBV20-1 16 TRBJ1-4
CSASPITDYNNQPQHF TRBV20-1 16 TRBJ1-5
CATSDPVNRLAGDVTGEMFF TRBV24-1 20 TRBJ2-2
CAISELANYEQYF TRBV6-1 13 TRBJ2-7